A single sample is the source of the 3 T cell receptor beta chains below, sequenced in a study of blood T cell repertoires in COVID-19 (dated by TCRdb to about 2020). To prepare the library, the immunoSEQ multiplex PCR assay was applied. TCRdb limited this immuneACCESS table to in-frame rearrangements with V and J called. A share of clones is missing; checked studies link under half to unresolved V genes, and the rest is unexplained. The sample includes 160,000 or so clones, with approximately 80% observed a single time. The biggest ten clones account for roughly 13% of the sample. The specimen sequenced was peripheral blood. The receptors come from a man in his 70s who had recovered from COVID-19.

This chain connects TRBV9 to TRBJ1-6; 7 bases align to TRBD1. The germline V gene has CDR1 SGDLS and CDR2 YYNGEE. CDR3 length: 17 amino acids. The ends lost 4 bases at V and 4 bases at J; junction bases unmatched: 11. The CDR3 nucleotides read TGTGCCAGCAGCCAGGGATTTGCAGGGGGTTATAATTCACCCCTCCACTTT. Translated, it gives CASSQGFAGGYNSPLHF. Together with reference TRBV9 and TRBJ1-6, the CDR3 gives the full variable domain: DSGVTQTPKHLITATGQRVTLRCSPRSGDLSVYWYQQSLDQGLQFLIQYYNGEERAKGNILERFSAQQFPDLHSELNLSSLELGDSALYFCASSQGFAGGYNSPLHFGNGTRLTVT.

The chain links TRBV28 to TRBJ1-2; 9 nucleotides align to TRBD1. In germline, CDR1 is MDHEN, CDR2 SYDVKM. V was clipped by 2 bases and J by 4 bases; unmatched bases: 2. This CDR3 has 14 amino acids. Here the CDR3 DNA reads TGTGCCAGCAGTTTAAGACAGGGGGGCTATGGCTACACCTTC. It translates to CASSLRQGGYGYTF.

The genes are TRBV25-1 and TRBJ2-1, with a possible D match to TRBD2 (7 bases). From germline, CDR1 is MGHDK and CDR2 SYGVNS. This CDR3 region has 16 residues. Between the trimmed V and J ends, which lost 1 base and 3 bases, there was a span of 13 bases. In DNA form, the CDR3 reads TGTGCCAGCAGTGAATTAGGGGGGAGGGACTACAATGAGCAGTTCTTC. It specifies CASSELGGRDYNEQFF.